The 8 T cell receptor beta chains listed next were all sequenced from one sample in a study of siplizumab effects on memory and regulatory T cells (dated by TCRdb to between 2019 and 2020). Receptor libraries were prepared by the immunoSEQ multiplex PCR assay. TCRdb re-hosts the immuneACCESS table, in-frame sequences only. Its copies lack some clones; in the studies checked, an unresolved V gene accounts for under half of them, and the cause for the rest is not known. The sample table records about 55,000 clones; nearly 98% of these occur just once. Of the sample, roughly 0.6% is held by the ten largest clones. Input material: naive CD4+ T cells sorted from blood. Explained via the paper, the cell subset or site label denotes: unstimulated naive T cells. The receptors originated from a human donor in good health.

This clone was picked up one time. CDR3 sequence reads: CASSLVSTGELFF. The CDR3 nucleotides read TGTGCCAGCAGCTTGGTTAGCACCGGGGAGCTGTTTTTT. J is TRBJ2-2 and V is TRBV5-4; D call uncertain. V was pared by 0 bases and J by 4 bases, with 4 bases between. CDR3 length equals 13 residues. Per germline, CDR1 SGHNT and CDR2 YYREEE (reference sequence).

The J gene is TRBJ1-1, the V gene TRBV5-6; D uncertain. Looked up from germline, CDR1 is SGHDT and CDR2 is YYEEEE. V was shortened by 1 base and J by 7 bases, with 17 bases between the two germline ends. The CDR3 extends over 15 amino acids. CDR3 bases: TGTGCCAGCAGCTTGTGGGTGGGTGGCAGAGGTGAAGCTTTCTTT. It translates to CASSLWVGGRGEAFF.

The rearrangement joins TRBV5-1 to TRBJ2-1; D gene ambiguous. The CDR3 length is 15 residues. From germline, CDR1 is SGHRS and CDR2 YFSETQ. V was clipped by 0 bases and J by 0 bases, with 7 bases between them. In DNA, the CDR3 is TGCGCCAGCAGCTTGGCTACGGTCTCCTACAATGAGCAGTTCTTC. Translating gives CASSLATVSYNEQFF. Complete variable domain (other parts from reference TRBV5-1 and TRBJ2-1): KAGVTQTPRYLIKTRGQQVTLSCSPISGHRSVSWYQQTPGQGLQFLFEYFSETQRNKGNFPGRFSGRQFSNSRSEMNVSTLELGDSALYLCASSLATVSYNEQFFGPGTRLTVL.

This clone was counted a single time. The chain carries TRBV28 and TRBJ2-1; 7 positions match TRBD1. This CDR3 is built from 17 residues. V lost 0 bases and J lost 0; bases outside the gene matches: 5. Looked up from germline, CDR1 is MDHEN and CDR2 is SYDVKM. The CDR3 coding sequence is TGTGCCAGCAGTTTATGGGCCAGGGGGTCCTCCTACAATGAGCAGTTCTTC. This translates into CASSLWARGSSYNEQFF.

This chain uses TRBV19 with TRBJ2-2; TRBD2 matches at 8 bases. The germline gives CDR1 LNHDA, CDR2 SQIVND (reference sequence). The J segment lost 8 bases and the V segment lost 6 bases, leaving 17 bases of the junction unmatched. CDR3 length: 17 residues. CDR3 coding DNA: TGTGCCAGTAGCCCAGAAGGTAGCGGGATGGATCTGGGGGAGCTGTTTTTT. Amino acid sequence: CASSPEGSGMDLGELFF.

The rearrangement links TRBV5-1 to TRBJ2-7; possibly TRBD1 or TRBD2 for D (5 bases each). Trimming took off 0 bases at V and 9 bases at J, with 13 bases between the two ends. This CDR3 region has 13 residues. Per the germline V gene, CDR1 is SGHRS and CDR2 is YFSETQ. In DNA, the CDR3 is TGCGCCAGCAGCTTGGTTGGGACGTGGGTGCAGTACTTC. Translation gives CASSLVGTWVQYF.

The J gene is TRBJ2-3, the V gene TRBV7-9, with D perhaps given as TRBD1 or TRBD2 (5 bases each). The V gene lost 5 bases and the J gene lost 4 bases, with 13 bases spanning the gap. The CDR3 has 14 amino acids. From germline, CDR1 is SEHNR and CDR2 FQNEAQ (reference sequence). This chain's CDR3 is CASSPGTAADTQYF. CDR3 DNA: TGTGCCAGCAGCCCCGGGACCGCGGCAGATACGCAGTATTTT.

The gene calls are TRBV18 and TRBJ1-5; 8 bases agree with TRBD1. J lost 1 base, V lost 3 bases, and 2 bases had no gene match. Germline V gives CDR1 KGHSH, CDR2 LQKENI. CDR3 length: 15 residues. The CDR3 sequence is CASSPRTGSNQPQHF. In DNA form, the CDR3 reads TGTGCCAGCTCACCGCGGACAGGGAGCAATCAGCCCCAGCATTTT.